These T cell receptor beta chains were read from a single sample in a study of radiotherapy plus CTLA-4 blockade in lung cancer. Some clones are missing from TCRdb's copy, which holds only in-frame ones; the method was immunoSEQ multiplex PCR. The repertoire consists of roughly 100,000 clones, with approximately 87% occurring once and the leading ten covering less than 2.5%. The source was peripheral blood, collected from a patient treated with radiotherapy plus ipilimumab. Receptor source: a human donor with non-small cell lung cancer that progressed on radiotherapy plus ipilimumab. Some clones in this sample may be carry-over from other donors' samples. Each CDR3 is given with its conserved first and last residue. A D gene is named only where the DNA matches it firmly. The size entry is marked missing in some rows and otherwise reads once, few, many or a size class.

size: .
D: TRBD2
V: TRBV6-1
J: TRBJ2-3
CDR3: CARSSGGEADTQYF
DNA: TGTGCCAGATCTAGCGGTGGGGAGGCAGATACGCAGTATTTT

size: .
D: .
V: TRBV23-1
J: TRBJ1-2
CDR3: CATPRGEGGYGYTF
DNA: TGCGCCACCCCCAGGGGAGAGGGAGGCTATGGCTACACCTTC

size: .
D: TRBD2
V: TRBV27
J: TRBJ2-7
CDR3: CASSHGTSREQYF
DNA: TGTGCCAGCAGTCACGGGACTAGCCGCGAGCAGTACTTC

size: .
D: TRBD1
V: TRBV5-1
J: TRBJ1-2
CDR3: CASSQNAGTGAGYGYTF
DNA: TGCGCCAGCAGCCAGAATGCGGGGACAGGGGCTGGGTATGGCTACACCTTC

size: .
D: .
V: TRBV7-2
J: TRBJ2-5
CDR3: CASKARGGAETQYF
DNA: TGTGCCAGCAAAGCTCGTGGCGGGGCGGAGACCCAGTACTTC

size: .
D: .
V: TRBV7-2
J: TRBJ1-6
CDR3: CASSTDSPYNSPLHF
DNA: TGTGCCAGCAGCACGGACAGTCCCTATAATTCACCCCTCCACTTT

size: .
D: .
V: TRBV7-2
J: TRBJ2-3
CDR3: CASSLLFAGSVSTDTQYF
DNA: TGTGCCAGCAGCTTGCTCTTTGCAGGTAGCGTTAGCACAGATACGCAGTATTTT

size: .
D: TRBD1
V: TRBV28
J: TRBJ1-2
CDR3: CASSLLQGPGYTF
DNA: TGTGCCAGCAGTTTATTACAGGGGCCTGGCTACACCTTC

size: few
D: TRBD1
V: TRBV11-2
J: TRBJ1-1
CDR3: CASSYPTGHEAFF
DNA: TGTGCCAGCAGCTATCCGACAGGGCATGAAGCTTTCTTT

size: once
D: TRBD2
V: TRBV25-1
J: TRBJ2-2
CDR3: CASSDTSGGATGELFF
DNA: TGTGCCAGCAGTGACACAAGCGGGGGGGCCACCGGGGAGCTGTTTTTT

size: .
D: .
V: TRBV9
J: TRBJ1-1
CDR3: CASSVDVMNTEAFF
DNA: TGTGCCAGCAGCGTAGACGTCATGAACACTGAAGCTTTCTTT

size: .
D: .
V: TRBV2
J: TRBJ2-7
CDR3: CASSSPGGSYEQYF
DNA: TGTGCCAGCAGTTCCCCAGGGGGGTCCTACGAGCAGTACTTC

size: .
D: .
V: TRBV5-6
J: TRBJ2-3
CDR3: CASTLWTDTQYF
DNA: TGTGCCAGCACTCTTTGGACAGATACGCAGTATTTT

size: few
D: .
V: TRBV2
J: TRBJ2-3
CDR3: CASIEGNSGNTDTQYF
DNA: TGTGCCAGCATCGAAGGTAATAGCGGAAACACAGATACGCAGTATTTT

size: .
D: .
V: TRBV28
J: TRBJ1-6
CDR3: CASRGGASSYNSPLHF
DNA: TGTGCCAGCAGGGGGGGCGCGAGCTCCTATAATTCACCCCTCCACTTT

size: .
D: .
V: TRBV25-1
J: TRBJ2-3
CDR3: CASSEYFATDTQYF
DNA: TGTGCCAGCAGTGAATACTTCGCCACAGATACGCAGTATTTT

size: .
D: .
V: TRBV29-1
J: TRBJ1-1
CDR3: CSVVGQSGNTEAFF
DNA: TGCAGCGTTGTTGGACAGTCGGGGAACACTGAAGCTTTCTTT

size: .
D: TRBD1
V: TRBV15
J: TRBJ2-7
CDR3: CATSRDSGQGYEQYF
DNA: TGTGCCACCAGCAGAGATAGTGGACAGGGTTACGAGCAGTACTTC

size: .
D: .
V: TRBV6-1
J: TRBJ2-5
CDR3: CASSHPRPGETQYF
DNA: TGTGCCAGCAGCCACCCTCGGCCAGGGGAGACCCAGTACTTC

size: .
D: .
V: TRBV5-4
J: TRBJ2-1
CDR3: CASSLAGGGPLREQFF
DNA: TGTGCCAGCAGCTTGGCCGGAGGGGGACCTTTGAGGGAGCAGTTCTTC

size: .
D: .
V: TRBV27
J: TRBJ1-6
CDR3: CASSPRTLQSSPLHF
DNA: TGTGCCAGCAGTCCGCGGACCCTTCAGAGTTCACCCCTCCACTTT

size: once
D: .
V: TRBV5-1
J: TRBJ1-1
CDR3: CASSSGPTNTEAFF
DNA: TGCGCCAGCAGCTCAGGACCGACGAACACTGAAGCTTTCTTT

size: .
D: TRBD1
V: TRBV6-1
J: TRBJ1-4
CDR3: CASSSPGTGLKLFF
DNA: TGTGCCAGCAGCTCCCCCGGGACAGGGTTAAAACTGTTTTTT

size: .
D: .
V: TRBV11-2
J: TRBJ1-2
CDR3: CASSSTGTSGYGYTF
DNA: TGTGCCAGCAGCAGCACCGGGACCTCTGGCTATGGCTACACCTTC

size: once
D: .
V: TRBV5-6
J: TRBJ2-3
CDR3: CASSLVGNTLYTQYF
DNA: TGTGCCAGCAGCTTGGTGGGAAACACCCTTTATACGCAGTATTTT

size: .
D: .
V: TRBV5-6
J: TRBJ1-5
CDR3: CASSLASAGVQPQHF
DNA: TGTGCCAGCAGCTTGGCTTCGGCAGGGGTACAGCCCCAGCATTTT

size: .
D: .
V: TRBV10-3
J: TRBJ1-5
CDR3: CAISERGRNSNQPQHF
DNA: TGTGCCATCAGTGAGAGGGGACGGAATAGCAATCAGCCCCAGCATTTT

size: once
D: .
V: TRBV20-1
J: TRBJ2-7
CDR3: CSALSSYEQYF
DNA: TGCAGTGCCCTCAGCTCCTACGAGCAGTACTTC

size: .
D: .
V: TRBV29-1
J: TRBJ1-1
CDR3: CSASGTGNTEAFF
DNA: TGCAGCGCTTCCGGGACGGGTAACACTGAAGCTTTCTTT

size: .
D: .
V: TRBV14
J: TRBJ2-1
CDR3: CASSQGVGAYNEQFF
DNA: TGTGCCAGCAGCCAAGGGGTTGGGGCCTACAATGAGCAGTTCTTC

size: once
D: .
V: TRBV2
J: TRBJ2-7
CDR3: CASSEAGPEQYF
DNA: TGTGCCAGCAGTGAGGCAGGTCCCGAGCAGTACTTC

size: .
D: TRBD1
V: TRBV4-1
J: TRBJ2-7
CDR3: CASSQLGGQGVHEQYF
DNA: TGCGCCAGCAGCCAACTAGGCGGACAGGGGGTTCACGAGCAGTACTTC

size: .
D: TRBD1
V: TRBV4-1
J: TRBJ1-5
CDR3: CASSQGDRAYSNQPQHF
DNA: TGCGCCAGCAGCCAAGGAGACAGGGCGTATAGCAATCAGCCCCAGCATTTT

size: few
D: TRBD1
V: TRBV15
J: TRBJ1-4
CDR3: CATSSRQGFEKLFF
DNA: TGTGCCACCAGCAGCCGACAGGGTTTTGAAAAACTGTTTTTT

size: .
D: .
V: TRBV2
J: TRBJ2-3
CDR3: CASRIVTDTQYF
DNA: TGTGCCAGCAGGATCGTCACAGATACGCAGTATTTT

size: .
D: .
V: TRBV18
J: TRBJ1-1
CDR3: CASSPTPYTEAFF
DNA: TGTGCCAGCTCACCGACACCTTACACTGAAGCTTTCTTT

size: .
D: TRBD2
V: TRBV5-1
J: TRBJ2-3
CDR3: CASSRGTSGGATDTQYF
DNA: TGCGCCAGCAGCAGAGGGACTAGCGGGGGGGCAACAGATACGCAGTATTTT

size: .
D: .
V: TRBV2
J: TRBJ1-1
CDR3: CASKGQVGSVAFF
DNA: TGTGCCTCAAAGGGTCAGGTCGGGAGTGTTGCTTTCTTT

size: once
D: TRBD1
V: TRBV27
J: TRBJ2-7
CDR3: CASSPTVTGELEQYF
DNA: TGTGCCAGCAGTCCGACCGTGACAGGGGAACTCGAGCAGTACTTC

size: once
D: TRBD1
V: TRBV4-3
J: TRBJ1-4
CDR3: CASSQWDSRNEKLFF
DNA: TGCGCCAGCAGCCAGTGGGACAGCCGAAATGAAAAACTGTTTTTT

size: .
D: .
V: TRBV9
J: TRBJ1-2
CDR3: CASSVDWAGRGTYGYTF
DNA: TGTGCCAGCAGCGTAGATTGGGCAGGGCGGGGAACTTATGGCTACACCTTC

size: .
D: .
V: TRBV10-3
J: TRBJ2-3
CDR3: CAISAGFRTDTQYF
DNA: TGTGCCATCAGTGCGGGGTTCCGCACAGATACGCAGTATTTT

size: once
D: TRBD1
V: TRBV9
J: TRBJ2-6
CDR3: CASSVGTGGSGANVLTF
DNA: TGTGCCAGCAGCGTAGGGACAGGGGGATCTGGGGCCAACGTCCTGACTTTC

size: .
D: .
V: TRBV5-5
J: TRBJ1-3
CDR3: CASSWGPPSRGFAIYF
DNA: TGTGCCAGCAGCTGGGGACCTCCCTCAAGGGGTTTCGCCATATATTTT

size: .
D: TRBD2
V: TRBV4-2
J: TRBJ2-7
CDR3: CASSQEGLAGALSYEQYF
DNA: TGTGCCAGCAGCCAAGAAGGGCTAGCGGGGGCGCTTAGCTACGAGCAGTACTTC

size: .
D: .
V: TRBV6-1
J: TRBJ1-2
CDR3: CASSEAPLRGYGYTF
DNA: TGTGCCAGCAGTGAAGCGCCCCTCAGGGGCTATGGCTACACCTTC

size: .
D: .
V: TRBV6-6
J: TRBJ1-5
CDR3: CASSSGHPKYQPQHF
DNA: TGTGCCAGCAGTTCGGGACACCCGAAGTATCAGCCCCAGCATTTT

size: few
D: TRBD1
V: TRBV7-2
J: TRBJ2-2
CDR3: CASRPEGAAVSGELFF
DNA: TGTGCCAGCAGACCCGAGGGGGCGGCGGTCTCCGGGGAGCTGTTTTTT

size: .
D: .
V: TRBV7-2
J: TRBJ1-1
CDR3: CASSSGVGTEAFF
DNA: TGTGCCAGCAGCTCAGGGGTCGGCACTGAAGCTTTCTTT

size: few
D: .
V: TRBV6-4
J: TRBJ2-3
CDR3: CASSEGGGETDTQYF
DNA: TGTGCCAGCAGTGAAGGAGGGGGGGAAACAGATACGCAGTATTTT